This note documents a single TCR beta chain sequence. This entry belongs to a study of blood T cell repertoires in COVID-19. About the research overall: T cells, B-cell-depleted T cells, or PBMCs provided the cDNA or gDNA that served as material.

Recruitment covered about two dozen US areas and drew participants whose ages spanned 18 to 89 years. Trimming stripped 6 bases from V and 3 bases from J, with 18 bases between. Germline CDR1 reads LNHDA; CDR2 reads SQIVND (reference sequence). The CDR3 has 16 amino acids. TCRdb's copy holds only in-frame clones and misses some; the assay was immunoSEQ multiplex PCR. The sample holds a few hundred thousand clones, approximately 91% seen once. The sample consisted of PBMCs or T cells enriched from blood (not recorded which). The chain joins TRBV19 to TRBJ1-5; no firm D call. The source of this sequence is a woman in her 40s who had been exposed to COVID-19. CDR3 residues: CASREKAGLDNQPQHF. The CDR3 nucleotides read TGTGCCAGTAGGGAAAAGGCAGGCCTTGACAATCAGCCCCAGCATTTT. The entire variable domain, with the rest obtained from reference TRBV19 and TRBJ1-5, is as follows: DGGITQSPKYLFRKEGQNVTLSCEQNLNHDAMYWYRQDPGQGLRLIYYSQIVNDFQKGDIAEGYSVSREKKESFPLTVTSAQKNPTAFYLCASREKAGLDNQPQHFGDGTRLSIL.